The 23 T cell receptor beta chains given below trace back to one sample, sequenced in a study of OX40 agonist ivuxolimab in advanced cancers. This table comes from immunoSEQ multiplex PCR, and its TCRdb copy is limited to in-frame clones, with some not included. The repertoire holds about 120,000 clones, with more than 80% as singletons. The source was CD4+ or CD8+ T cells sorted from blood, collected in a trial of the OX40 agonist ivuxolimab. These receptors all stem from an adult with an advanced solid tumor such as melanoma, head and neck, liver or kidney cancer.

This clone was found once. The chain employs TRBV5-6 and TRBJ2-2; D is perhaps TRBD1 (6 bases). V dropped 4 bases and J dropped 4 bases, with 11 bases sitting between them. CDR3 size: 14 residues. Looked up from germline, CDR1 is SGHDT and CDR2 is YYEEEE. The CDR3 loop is CASSVRQATGELFF. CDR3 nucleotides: TGTGCCAGCAGCGTGCGACAGGCCACCGGGGAGCTGTTTTTT.

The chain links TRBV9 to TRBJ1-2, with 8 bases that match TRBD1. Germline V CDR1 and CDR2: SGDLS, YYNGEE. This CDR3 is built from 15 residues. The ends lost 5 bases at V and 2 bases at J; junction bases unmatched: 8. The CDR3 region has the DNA TGTGCCAGCAGGGCCGGACAGGGCGCCAACTATGGCTACACCTTC. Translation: CASRAGQGANYGYTF.

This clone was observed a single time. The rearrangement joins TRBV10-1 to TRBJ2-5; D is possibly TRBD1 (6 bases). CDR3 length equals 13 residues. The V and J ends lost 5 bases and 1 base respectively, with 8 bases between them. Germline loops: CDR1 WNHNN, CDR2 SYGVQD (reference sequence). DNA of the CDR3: TGCGCCAGCAGTACAGGGACCCAAGAGACCCAGTACTTC. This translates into CASSTGTQETQYF.

The CDR3 DNA reads as TGTGCCAGCAGCTGGGGGATGACTAGCGGGGGGGCCGGGGAGCTGTTTTTT. This sequence encodes CASSWGMTSGGAGELFF. The chain is built from TRBV5-4 and TRBJ2-2; 14 bases align to TRBD2. There are 17 residues in the CDR3. Germline trimming cut 3 bases from V and 6 bases from J; bases unmatched to any gene: 7. The germline V gene has CDR1 SGHNT and CDR2 YYREEE (reference sequence).

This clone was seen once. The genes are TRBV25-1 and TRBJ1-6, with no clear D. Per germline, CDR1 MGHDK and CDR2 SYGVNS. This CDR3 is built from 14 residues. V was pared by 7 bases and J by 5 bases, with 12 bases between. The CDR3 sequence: CASTARGNNSPLHF. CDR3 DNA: TGTGCCAGCACCGCCCGGGGTAATAATTCACCCCTCCACTTT.

The CDR3 DNA is TGTGCCAGCACCCCTCGGACAGGCGGCGCAGATACGCAGTATTTT. Translation: CASTPRTGGADTQYF. V and J are TRBV6-6 and TRBJ2-3; TRBD1 agrees at 7 bases. The CDR3 consists of 15 residues. V dropped 7 bases and J dropped 4; count of bases not matched to a gene: 11. Per the germline V gene, CDR1 is MNHNY and CDR2 is SVGAGI (reference sequence).

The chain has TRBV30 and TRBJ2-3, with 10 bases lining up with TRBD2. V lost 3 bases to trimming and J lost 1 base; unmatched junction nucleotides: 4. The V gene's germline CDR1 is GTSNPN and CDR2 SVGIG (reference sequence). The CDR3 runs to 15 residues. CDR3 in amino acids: CAWRGLAGGTDTQYF. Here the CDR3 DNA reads TGTGCCTGGAGGGGGCTAGCGGGGGGCACAGATACGCAGTATTTT.

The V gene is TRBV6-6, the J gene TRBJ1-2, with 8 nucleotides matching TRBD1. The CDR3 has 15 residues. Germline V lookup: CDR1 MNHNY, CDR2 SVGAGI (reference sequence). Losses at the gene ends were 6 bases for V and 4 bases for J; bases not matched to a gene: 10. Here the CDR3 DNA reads TGTGCCAGCAGCCCCGACAGGGGAGGAGGCTATGGCTACACCTTC. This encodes CASSPDRGGGYGYTF.

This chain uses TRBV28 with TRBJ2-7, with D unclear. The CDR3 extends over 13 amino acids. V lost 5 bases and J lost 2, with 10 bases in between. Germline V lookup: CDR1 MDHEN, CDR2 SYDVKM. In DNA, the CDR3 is TGTGCCAGCAGTCCGCAAGGCCCCTACGAGCAGTACTTC. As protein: CASSPQGPYEQYF.

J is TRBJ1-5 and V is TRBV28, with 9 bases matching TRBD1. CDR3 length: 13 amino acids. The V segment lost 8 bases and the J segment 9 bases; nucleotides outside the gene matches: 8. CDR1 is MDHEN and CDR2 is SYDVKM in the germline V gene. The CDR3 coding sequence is TGTGCCAGCCAGGGACAGGGAGGTCGGCCCCAGCATTTT. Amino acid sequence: CASQGQGGRPQHF.

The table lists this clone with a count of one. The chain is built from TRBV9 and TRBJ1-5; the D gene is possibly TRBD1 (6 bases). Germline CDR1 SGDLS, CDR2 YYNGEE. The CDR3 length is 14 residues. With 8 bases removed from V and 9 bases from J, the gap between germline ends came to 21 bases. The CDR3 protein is CARMGRGFSRPQHF. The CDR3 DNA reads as TGTGCCAGAATGGGCAGGGGCTTTTCCCGGCCCCAGCATTTT.

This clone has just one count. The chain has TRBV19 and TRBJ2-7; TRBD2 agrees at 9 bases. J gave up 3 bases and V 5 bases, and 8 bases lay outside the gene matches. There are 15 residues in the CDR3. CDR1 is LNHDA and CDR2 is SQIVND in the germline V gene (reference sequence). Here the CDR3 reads CASSLVLAGNYEQYF. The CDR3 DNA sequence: TGTGCCAGTAGTCTGGTGCTAGCGGGGAACTACGAGCAGTACTTC.

As DNA, the CDR3 is TGTGCCAGCAGTCACGGACTCAGGGCAGCTTTCTTT. Its protein product is CASSHGLRAAFF. This chain joins TRBV28 and TRBJ1-1, with D perhaps TRBD1 (5 bases). Germline values: CDR1 MDHEN, CDR2 SYDVKM. V was pared by 5 bases and J by 10 bases, with 14 bases between. The CDR3 has 12 amino acids.

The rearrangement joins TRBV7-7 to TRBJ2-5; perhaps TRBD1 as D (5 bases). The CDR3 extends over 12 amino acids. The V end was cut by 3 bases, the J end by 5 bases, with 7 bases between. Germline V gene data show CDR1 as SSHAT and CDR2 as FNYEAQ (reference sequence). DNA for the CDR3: TGTGCCAGCAGCTTCGGACACGAGACCCAGTACTTC. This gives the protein CASSFGHETQYF.

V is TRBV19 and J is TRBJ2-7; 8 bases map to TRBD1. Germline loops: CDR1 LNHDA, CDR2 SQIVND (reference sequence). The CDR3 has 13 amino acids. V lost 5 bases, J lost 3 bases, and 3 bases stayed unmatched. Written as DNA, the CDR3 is TGTGCCAGTAGTCTAGGACAGGGCTACGAGCAGTACTTC. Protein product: CASSLGQGYEQYF.

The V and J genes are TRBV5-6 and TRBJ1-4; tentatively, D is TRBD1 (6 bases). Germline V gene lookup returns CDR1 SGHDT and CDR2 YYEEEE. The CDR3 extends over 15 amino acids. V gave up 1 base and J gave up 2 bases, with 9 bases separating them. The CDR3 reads CASSLRTATNEKLFF. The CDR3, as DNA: TGTGCCAGCAGCTTGCGGACAGCCACTAATGAAAAACTGTTTTTT.

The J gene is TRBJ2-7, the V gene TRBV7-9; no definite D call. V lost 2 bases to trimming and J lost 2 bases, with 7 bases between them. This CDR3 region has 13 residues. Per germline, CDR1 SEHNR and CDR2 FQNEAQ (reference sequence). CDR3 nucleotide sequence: TGTGCCAGCAGCTTACCCGTGGCCTACGAGCAGTACTTC. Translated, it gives CASSLPVAYEQYF.

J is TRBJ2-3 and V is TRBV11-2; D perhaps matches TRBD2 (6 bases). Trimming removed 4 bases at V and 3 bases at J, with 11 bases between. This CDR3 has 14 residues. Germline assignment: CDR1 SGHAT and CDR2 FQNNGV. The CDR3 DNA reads TGTGCCAGCAGCTCCCTGGGAGGAACAGATACGCAGTATTTT. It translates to CASSSLGGTDTQYF.

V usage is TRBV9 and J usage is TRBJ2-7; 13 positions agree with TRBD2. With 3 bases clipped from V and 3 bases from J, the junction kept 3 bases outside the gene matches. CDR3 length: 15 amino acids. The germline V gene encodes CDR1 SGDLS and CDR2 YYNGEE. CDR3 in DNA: TGTGCCAGCAGCGCTGGACTAGCGGGGGTCTACGAGCAGTACTTC. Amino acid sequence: CASSAGLAGVYEQYF.

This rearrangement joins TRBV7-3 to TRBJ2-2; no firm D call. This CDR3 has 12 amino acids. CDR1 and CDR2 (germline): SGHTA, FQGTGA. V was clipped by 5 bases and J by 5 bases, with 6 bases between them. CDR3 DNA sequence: TGTGCCAGCAGCCCTCAGACCGGGGAGCTGTTTTTT. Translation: CASSPQTGELFF.

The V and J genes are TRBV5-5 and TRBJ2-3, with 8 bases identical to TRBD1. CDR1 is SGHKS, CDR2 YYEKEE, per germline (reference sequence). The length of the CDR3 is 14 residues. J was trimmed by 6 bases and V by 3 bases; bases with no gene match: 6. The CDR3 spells CASSSGQGLDTQYF. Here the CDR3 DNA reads TGTGCCAGCAGCTCCGGACAGGGTCTGGATACGCAGTATTTT.

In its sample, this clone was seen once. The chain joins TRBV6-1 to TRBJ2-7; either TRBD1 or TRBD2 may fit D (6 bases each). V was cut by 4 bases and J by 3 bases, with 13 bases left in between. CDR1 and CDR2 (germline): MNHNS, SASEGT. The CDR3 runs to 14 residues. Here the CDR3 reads CASSGGGRYYEQYF. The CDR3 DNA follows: TGTGCCAGCAGTGGTGGGGGGCGCTACTACGAGCAGTACTTC.

CDR3 in amino acids: CASRQGPPGELFF. The CDR3 region has the DNA TGCGCCAGCAGACAGGGCCCCCCCGGGGAGCTGTTTTTT. The chain is built from TRBV10-2 and TRBJ2-2, with D tentatively TRBD1 (6 bases). Germline values: CDR1 WSHSY, CDR2 SAAADI. V dropped 6 bases and J dropped 6 bases, with 11 bases sitting between them. The CDR3 spans 13 residues.